This T cell receptor (beta chain) was identified during a study of blood T cells in healthy people across ages. At least ten counts were recorded for this clonotype. Primers used in a second PCR of about 6 to 11 cycles were a sample-barcoded 5' primer and a J-beta primer mix. From the 5' RACE reads, TCRdb called clonotypes with MiXCR, one entry per CDR3 protein. The table shows about 1.7 million distinct CDR3 sequences, with roughly 28% occurring only once. This TCR was recovered from a woman aged 25 to 39 in good health. Sequencing input: blood.

This CDR3 is CASSFAGNYEQYF. The DNA for the CDR3 is TGTGCCAGCAGCTTTGCCGGGAACTACGAGCAGTACTTC. The V call is TRBV7-2, the J call TRBJ2-7, with D maybe TRBD2 (5 bases). Between the trimmed V and J ends, which lost 3 bases and 3 bases, there was a span of 9 bases. This CDR3 has 13 amino acids. Germline CDR1 is SGHTA and CDR2 is FQGNSA.